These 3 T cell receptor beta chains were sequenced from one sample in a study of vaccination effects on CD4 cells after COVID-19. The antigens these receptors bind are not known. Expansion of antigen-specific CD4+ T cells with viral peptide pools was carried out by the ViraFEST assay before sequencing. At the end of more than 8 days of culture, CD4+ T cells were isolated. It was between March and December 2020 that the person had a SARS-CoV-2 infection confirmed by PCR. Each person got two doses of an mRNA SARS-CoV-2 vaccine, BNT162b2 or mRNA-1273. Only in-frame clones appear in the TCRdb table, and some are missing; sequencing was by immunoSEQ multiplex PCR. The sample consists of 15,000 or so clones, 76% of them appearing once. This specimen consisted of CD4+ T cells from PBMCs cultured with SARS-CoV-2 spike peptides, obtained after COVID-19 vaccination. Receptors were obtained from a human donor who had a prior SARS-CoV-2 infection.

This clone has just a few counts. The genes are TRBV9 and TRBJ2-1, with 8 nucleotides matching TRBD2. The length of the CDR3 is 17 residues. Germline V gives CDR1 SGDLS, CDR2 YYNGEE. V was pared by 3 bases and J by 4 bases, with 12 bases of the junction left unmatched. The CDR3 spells CASSAGPGRGGYNEQFF. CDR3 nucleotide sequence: TGTGCCAGCAGCGCCGGGCCAGGACGGGGGGGTTACAATGAGCAGTTCTTC.

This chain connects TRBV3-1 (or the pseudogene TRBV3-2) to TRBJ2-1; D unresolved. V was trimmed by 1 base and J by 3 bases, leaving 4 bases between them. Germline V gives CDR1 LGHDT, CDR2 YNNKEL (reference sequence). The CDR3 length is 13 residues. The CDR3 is CASSQVVYNEQFF. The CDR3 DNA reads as TGTGCCAGCAGCCAAGTTGTCTACAATGAGCAGTTCTTC.

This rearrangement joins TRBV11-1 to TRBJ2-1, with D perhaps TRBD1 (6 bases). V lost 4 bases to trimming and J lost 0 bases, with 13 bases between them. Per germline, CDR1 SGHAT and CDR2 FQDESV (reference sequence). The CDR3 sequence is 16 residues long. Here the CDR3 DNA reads TGTGCCAGCAGCTCCAGGGGCGCCCGCTCCTACAATGAGCAGTTCTTC. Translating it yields CASSSRGARSYNEQFF. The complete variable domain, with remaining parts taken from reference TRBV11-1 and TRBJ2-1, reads EAEVAQSPRYKITEKSQAVAFWCDPISGHATLYWYRQILGQGPELLVQFQDESVVDDSQLPKDRFSAERLKGVDSTLKIQPAELGDSAMYLCASSSRGARSYNEQFFGPGTRLTVL.